Described below is a single T cell receptor (beta chain) sequence and its context. TCRdb's table, derived via immunoSEQ multiplex PCR, lists solely in-frame clones and lacks some. Among 20,000 to 25,000 clones listed, around 73% were seen once. Germline CDR1 and CDR2: MDHEN and SYDVKM. V lost 5 bases and J 4 bases, leaving 17 bases between the germline ends. The CDR3 extends over 15 amino acids. The data were obtained in a study of OX40 agonist ivuxolimab in advanced cancers. Blood got drawn at baseline, again on cycle 4 day 1, and then on cycle 7 day 1. The source was CD4+ or CD8+ T cells sorted from blood, collected in a trial of the OX40 agonist ivuxolimab. The chain employs TRBV28 and TRBJ1-2; possible D gene TRBD1, 6 bases. The sequence was collected from an adult with an advanced solid tumor such as melanoma, head and neck, liver or kidney cancer. This chain's CDR3 is CASSPRGGRLYGYTF. In DNA, the CDR3 is TGTGCCAGCAGTCCCAGGGGCGGAAGACTCTATGGCTACACCTTC.